This T cell receptor beta chain originates from a study of OX40 agonist ivuxolimab in advanced cancers. Remarks on this clone: What it binds is unknown.

Between the trimmed V and J ends, which lost 2 bases and 2 bases, there was a span of 10 bases. The length of the CDR3 is 14 residues. From germline, CDR1 is MGHRA and CDR2 YSYEKL. Broader study findings: Within 6 weeks, CD4+ and CD8+ blood T cells expanded clonally at 0.1 to 3.0 mg/kg.

TCRdb's table, derived via immunoSEQ multiplex PCR, lists solely in-frame clones and lacks some. Seen here are some 80,000 clones, more than 90% observed once, and the top ten hold about 0.61%. The receptor's source is an adult with an advanced solid tumor such as melanoma, head and neck, liver or kidney cancer. The chain is built from TRBV4-1 and TRBJ2-7; D perhaps matches TRBD2 (6 bases). This specimen consisted of CD4+ or CD8+ T cells sorted from blood, obtained in a trial of the OX40 agonist ivuxolimab. The CDR3 sequence is CASSQSGSAYEQYF. CDR3 DNA sequence: TGCGCCAGCAGCCAATCCGGGAGTGCCTACGAGCAGTACTTC.